Shown below are 7 T cell receptor beta chains from a single sample sequenced in a study of early T cells in non-severe SARS-CoV-2 infection. TCRdb re-called the 5' RACE reads through MiXCR, storing one row per CDR3 protein. The profile shows 85,000 to 95,000 distinct CDR3 sequences, roughly 15% of them singletons. This specimen was whole blood, taken at baseline. These receptors were taken from an adult who was a healthcare worker with PCR-confirmed SARS-CoV-2 infection or an uninfected control (not recorded which).

The J gene is TRBJ1-2, the V gene TRBV28, with a weak D call TRBD1 (5 bases). The CDR3 contains 12 residues. Trimming pared 3 bases from V and 7 bases from J, leaving 9 bases between. Germline CDR1 MDHEN, CDR2 SYDVKM. The CDR3: CASSFKGFGYTF. CDR3 sequence (DNA): TGTGCCAGCAGTTTTAAGGGGTTTGGCTACACCTTC.

V and J are TRBV3-1 and TRBJ2-1; TRBD2 agrees at 13 bases. CDR1 and CDR2 (germline): LGHDT, YNNKEL (reference sequence). With 4 bases clipped from V and 2 bases from J, the junction kept 5 bases outside the gene matches. CDR3 size: 17 residues. CDR3 DNA: TGTGCCAGCAGCCGAGGGACTAGCGGGGTGGCCTACAATGAGCAGTTCTTC. It translates to CASSRGTSGVAYNEQFF.

In DNA form, the CDR3 reads TGCGCCAGCAGCAGAGGACAGCTCTCCTACGAGCAGTACTTC. Amino acid sequence: CASSRGQLSYEQYF. The chain couples TRBV10-2 to TRBJ2-7, with D perhaps TRBD1 (6 bases). The germline V gene encodes CDR1 WSHSY and CDR2 SAAADI. V lost 6 bases and J 0 bases, leaving 12 bases between the germline ends. The CDR3 length is 14 residues.

V usage is TRBV11-2 and J usage is TRBJ2-6; D unresolved. Trimming pared 5 bases from V and 4 bases from J, leaving 9 bases between. The CDR3 contains 14 residues. Germline V CDR1 and CDR2: SGHAT, FQNNGV. CDR3 sequence: CASSQMAGANVLTF. Here the CDR3 DNA reads TGTGCCAGCAGCCAGATGGCAGGGGCCAACGTCCTGACTTTC.

The chain uses TRBV7-6 and TRBJ2-3; the D gene is possibly TRBD1 (6 bases). The germline V gene has CDR1 SGHVS and CDR2 FNYEAQ. The CDR3 runs to 16 residues. Trimming removed 5 bases from V and 4 bases from J, with 19 bases in between. The CDR3 sequence: CASSPPIGTGSDTQYF. The DNA of the CDR3 is TGTGCCAGCAGCCCGCCGATAGGAACAGGGTCAGATACGCAGTATTTT.

This clonotype was recorded at least ten times. The chain combines TRBV7-9 with TRBJ1-2, with D unclear. V was pared by 3 bases and J by 4 bases, with 15 bases between. This CDR3 is built from 15 residues. Germline CDR1 reads SEHNR; CDR2 reads FQNEAQ (reference sequence). This chain's CDR3 is CASSLSADSAYGYTF. As DNA, the CDR3 is TGTGCCAGCAGCTTGAGTGCAGATTCAGCCTATGGCTACACCTTC.

The sample holds a few counts of this clonotype. The J gene is TRBJ2-1, the V gene TRBV2; 8 nucleotides agree with TRBD1. V was clipped by 3 bases and J by 2 bases; unmatched bases: 3. CDR1 is SNHLY and CDR2 is FYNNEI in the germline V gene. CDR3 length: 15 amino acids. The CDR3 loop is CASSEDRAAYNEQFF. The CDR3 bases are TGTGCCAGCAGTGAGGACAGGGCCGCCTACAATGAGCAGTTCTTC.